This TCR beta chain came from a study of T-cell memory formation after mild COVID-19. About the study: The TCR clusters were mostly specific to one donor.

Using constant-segment primers, 5'RACE produced TCR alpha and TCR beta cDNA libraries carrying sample barcodes and UMIs. TCRdb used MiXCR to reprocess the 5' RACE reads, holding one entry per CDR3 protein. The repertoire has 65,000 to 95,000 distinct CDR3 sequences, around 13% of them found once; the top ten carry 41%. Points from the study as a whole: Balance between CD4 and CD8 was seen in clones contracting day 15 to 85, and a CD4+ lean was seen in later expanders. A subset of responding clones appeared in pre-infection memory, suggesting cross-reactive memory joined.

A few counts support this clonotype. Its antigen is not known. The CDR3 has 17 amino acids. Germline lookup yields CDR1 LGHDT and CDR2 YNNKEL (reference sequence). The germline V and J ends were trimmed by 0 bases and 4 bases, with 17 bases remaining between them. This chain links TRBV3-1 with TRBJ2-3; D gene ambiguous. Input material: PBMCs or a T cell subset sorted from them (not recorded which). This TCR was recovered from a man younger than 35 who had mild COVID-19 (a few samples of this study predate the infection). Cell type and time point are not known. As DNA, the CDR3 is TGTGCCAGCAGCCAAGATATCCGGTCGGAAGGTCCAGATACGCAGTATTTT. This translates into CASSQDIRSEGPDTQYF.